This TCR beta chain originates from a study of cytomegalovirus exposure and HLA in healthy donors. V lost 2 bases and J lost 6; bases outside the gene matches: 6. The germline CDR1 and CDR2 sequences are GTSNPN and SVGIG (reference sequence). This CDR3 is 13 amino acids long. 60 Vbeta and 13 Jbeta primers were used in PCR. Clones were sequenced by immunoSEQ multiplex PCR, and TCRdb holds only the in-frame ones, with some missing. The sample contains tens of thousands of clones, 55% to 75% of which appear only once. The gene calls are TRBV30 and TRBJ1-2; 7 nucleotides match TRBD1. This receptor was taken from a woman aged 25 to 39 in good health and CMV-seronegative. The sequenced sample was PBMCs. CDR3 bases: TGTGCCTGGAGTCAAGGACAGGCTAATGGCTACACCTTC. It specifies CAWSQGQANGYTF.